This TCR beta chain was profiled in a study of CD8 T cell repertoires and HIV-1 epitope variants. Study details: Epitopes were three Gag families plus Nef HW9 and YT9. Equal numbers of autologous T cell-negative cells presented antigen to enriched T cells.

The data were produced by immunoSEQ multiplex PCR, yet TCRdb's version contains in-frame clones alone and is incomplete. Counted here are around 5,100 clones, 66% occurring once; the ten biggest clones make up less than 50%. Concerning this clone itself: Its antigen is undetermined.

The V gene's germline CDR1 is SGDLS and CDR2 YYNGEE. The CDR3 has 12 amino acids. Trimming removed 3 bases from V and 6 bases from J, with 8 bases in between. The rearrangement joins TRBV9 to TRBJ2-3; D perhaps matches TRBD1 (5 bases). The sequence came from a male donor with HIV. The sample comprised cultured CD8+ T cells derived from PBMCs. This CDR3 is CASSASGDTQYF. The DNA of the CDR3 is TGTGCCAGCAGCGCTTCAGGGGATACGCAGTATTTT.